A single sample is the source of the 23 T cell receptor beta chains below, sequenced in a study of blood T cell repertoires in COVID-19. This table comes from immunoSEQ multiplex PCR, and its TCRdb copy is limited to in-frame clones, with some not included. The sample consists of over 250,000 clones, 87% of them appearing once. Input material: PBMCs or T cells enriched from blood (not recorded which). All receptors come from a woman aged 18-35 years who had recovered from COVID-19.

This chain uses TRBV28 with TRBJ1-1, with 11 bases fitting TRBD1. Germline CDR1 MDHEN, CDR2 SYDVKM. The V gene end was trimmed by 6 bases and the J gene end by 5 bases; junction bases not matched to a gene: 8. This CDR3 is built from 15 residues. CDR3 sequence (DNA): TGTGCCAGCAGCTCTCCGGGACAGGGGGGGACTGAAGCTTTCTTT. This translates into CASSSPGQGGTEAFF.

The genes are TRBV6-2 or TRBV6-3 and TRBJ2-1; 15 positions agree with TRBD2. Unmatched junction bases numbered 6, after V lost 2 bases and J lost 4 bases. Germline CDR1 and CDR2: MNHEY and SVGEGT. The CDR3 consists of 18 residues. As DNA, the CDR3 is TGTGCCAGCAGTTACAACCGGACTAGCGGGAGGGTATACAATGAGCAGTTCTTC. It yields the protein CASSYNRTSGRVYNEQFF.

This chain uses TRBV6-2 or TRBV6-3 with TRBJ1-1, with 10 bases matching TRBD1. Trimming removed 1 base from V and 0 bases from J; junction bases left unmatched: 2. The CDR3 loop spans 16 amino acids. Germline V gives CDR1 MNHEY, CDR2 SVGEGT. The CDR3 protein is CASSYLGTGVNTEAFF. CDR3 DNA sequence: TGTGCCAGCAGTTACTTGGGGACAGGGGTGAACACTGAAGCTTTCTTT.

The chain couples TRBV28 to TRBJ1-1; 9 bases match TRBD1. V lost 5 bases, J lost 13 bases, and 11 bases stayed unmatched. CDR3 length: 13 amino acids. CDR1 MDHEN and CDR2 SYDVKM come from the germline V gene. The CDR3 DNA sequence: TGTGCCAGCAGTACCTACTACAGGGGGCTTGGTTTCTTT. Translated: CASSTYYRGLGFF.

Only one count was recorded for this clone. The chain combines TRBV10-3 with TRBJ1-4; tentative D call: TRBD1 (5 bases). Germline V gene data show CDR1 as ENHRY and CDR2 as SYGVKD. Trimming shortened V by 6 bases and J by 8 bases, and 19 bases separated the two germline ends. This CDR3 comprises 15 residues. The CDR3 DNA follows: TGTGCCATCAGGGGACCAGACGGGAGCGGAGAAAAACTGTTTTTT. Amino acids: CAIRGPDGSGEKLFF.

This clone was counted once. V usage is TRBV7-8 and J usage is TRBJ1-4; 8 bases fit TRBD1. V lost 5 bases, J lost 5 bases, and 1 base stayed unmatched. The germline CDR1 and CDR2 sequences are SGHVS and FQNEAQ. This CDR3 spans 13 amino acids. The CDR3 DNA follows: TGTGCCAGCAGCCGGGACAGGAATGAAAAACTGTTTTTT. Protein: CASSRDRNEKLFF.

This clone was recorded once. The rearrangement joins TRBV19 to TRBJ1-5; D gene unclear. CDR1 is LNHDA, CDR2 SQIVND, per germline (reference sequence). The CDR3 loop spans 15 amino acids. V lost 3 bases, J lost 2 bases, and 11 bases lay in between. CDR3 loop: CASSITGDRNQPQHF. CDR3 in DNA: TGTGCCAGTAGTATCACCGGGGATCGCAATCAGCCCCAGCATTTT.

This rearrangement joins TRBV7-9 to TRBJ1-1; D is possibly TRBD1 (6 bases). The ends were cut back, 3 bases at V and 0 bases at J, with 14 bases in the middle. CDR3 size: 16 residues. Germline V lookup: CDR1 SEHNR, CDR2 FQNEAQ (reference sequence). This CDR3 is CASSFPNTGLNTEAFF. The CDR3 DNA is TGTGCCAGCAGCTTCCCTAACACAGGGCTGAACACTGAAGCTTTCTTT.

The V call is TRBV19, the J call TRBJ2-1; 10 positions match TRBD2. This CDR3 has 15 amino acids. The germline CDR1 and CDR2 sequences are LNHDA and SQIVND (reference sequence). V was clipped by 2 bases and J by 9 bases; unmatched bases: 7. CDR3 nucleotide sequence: TGTGCCAGTAGTATACAGCGGGGGGGCTTAGGTGAGCAGTTCTTC. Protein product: CASSIQRGGLGEQFF.

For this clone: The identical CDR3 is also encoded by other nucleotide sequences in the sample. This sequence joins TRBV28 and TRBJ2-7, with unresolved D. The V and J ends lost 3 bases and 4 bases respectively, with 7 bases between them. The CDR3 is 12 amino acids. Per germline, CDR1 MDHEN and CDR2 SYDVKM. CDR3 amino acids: CASSLFSYEQYF. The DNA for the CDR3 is TGTGCCAGCAGTTTGTTCTCGTACGAGCAGTACTTC.

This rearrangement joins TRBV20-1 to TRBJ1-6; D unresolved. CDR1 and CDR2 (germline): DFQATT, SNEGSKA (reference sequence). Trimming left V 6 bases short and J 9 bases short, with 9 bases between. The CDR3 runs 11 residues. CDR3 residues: CSASEGSPLHF. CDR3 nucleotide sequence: TGCAGTGCAAGCGAGGGTTCACCCCTCCACTTT.

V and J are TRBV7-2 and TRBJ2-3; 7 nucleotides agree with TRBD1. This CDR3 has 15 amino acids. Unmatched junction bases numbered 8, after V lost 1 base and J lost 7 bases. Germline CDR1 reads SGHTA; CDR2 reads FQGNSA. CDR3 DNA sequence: TGTGCCAGCAGCTTAGTTCCGAGGGGGCCGAATACGCAGTATTTT. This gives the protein CASSLVPRGPNTQYF.

This chain's CDR3 is CASSRTQWETQYF. The CDR3 nucleotides are TGTGCCAGCAGCAGGACTCAGTGGGAGACCCAGTACTTC. The rearrangement links TRBV7-2 to TRBJ2-5, with a tentative D call TRBD2 (5 bases). CDR3 length: 13 amino acids. CDR1 is SGHTA, CDR2 FQGNSA, per germline. Trimming shortened V by 5 bases and J by 5 bases, and 12 bases separated the two germline ends.

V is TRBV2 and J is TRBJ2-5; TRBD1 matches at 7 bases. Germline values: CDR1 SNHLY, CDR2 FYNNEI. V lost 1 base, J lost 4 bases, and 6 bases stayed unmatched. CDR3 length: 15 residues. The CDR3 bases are TGTGCCAGCAGTGAAGAGGGGGCCCGGGGAGAGACCCAGTACTTC. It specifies CASSEEGARGETQYF.

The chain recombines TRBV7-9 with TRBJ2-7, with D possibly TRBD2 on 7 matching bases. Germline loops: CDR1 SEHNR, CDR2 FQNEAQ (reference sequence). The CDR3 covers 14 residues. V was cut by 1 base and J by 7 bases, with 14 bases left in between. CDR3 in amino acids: CASSLVGGGEEQYF. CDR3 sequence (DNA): TGTGCCAGCAGCTTAGTAGGGGGAGGGGAGGAGCAGTACTTC.

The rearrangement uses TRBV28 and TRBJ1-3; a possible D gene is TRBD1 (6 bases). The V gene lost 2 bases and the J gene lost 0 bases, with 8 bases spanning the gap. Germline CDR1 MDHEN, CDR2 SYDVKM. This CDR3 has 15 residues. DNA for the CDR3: TGTGCCAGCAGTTTACTGACAGGCTCTGGAAACACCATATATTTT. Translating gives CASSLLTGSGNTIYF.

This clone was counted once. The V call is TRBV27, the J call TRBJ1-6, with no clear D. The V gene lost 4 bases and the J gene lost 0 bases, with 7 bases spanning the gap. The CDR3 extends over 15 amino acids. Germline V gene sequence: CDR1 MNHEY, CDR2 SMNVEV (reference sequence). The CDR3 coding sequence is TGTGCCAGCAGTTATGGGAGCTCCTATAATTCACCCCTCCACTTT. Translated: CASSYGSSYNSPLHF.

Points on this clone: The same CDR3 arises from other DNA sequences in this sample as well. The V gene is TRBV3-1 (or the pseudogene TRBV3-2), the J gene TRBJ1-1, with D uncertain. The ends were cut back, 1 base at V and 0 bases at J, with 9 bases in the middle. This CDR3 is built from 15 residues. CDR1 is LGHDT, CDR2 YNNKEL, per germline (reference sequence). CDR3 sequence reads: CASSQVLKLNTEAFF. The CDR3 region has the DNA TGTGCCAGCAGCCAAGTCCTCAAGCTGAACACTGAAGCTTTCTTT.

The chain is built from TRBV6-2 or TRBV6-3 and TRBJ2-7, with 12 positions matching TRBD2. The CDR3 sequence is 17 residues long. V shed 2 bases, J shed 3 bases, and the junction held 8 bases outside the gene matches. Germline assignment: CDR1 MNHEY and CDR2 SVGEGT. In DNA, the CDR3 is TGTGCCAGCAGTTACAAAGGGACTAGCGGGCGGGACTACGAGCAGTACTTC. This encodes CASSYKGTSGRDYEQYF.

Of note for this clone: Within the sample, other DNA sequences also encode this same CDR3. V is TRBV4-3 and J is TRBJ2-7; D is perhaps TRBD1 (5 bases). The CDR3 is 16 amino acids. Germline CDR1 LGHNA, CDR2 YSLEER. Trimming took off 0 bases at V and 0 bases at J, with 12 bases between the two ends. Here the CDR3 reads CASSQDSGSSSYEQYF. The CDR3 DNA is TGCGCCAGCAGCCAAGATTCAGGGTCTAGCTCCTACGAGCAGTACTTC.

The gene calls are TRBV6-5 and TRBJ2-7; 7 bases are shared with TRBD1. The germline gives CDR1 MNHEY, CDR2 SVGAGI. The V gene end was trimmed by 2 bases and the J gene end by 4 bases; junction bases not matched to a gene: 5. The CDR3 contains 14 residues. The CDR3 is CASSYGGTVYEQYF. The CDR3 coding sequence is TGTGCCAGCAGTTACGGTGGGACAGTTTACGAGCAGTACTTC.

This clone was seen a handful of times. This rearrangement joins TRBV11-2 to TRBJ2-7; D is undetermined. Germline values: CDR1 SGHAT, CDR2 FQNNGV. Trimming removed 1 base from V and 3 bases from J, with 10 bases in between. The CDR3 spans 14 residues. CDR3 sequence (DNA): TGTGCCAGCAGCTTAGCGAGTCCGTTCTACGAGCAGTACTTC. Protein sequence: CASSLASPFYEQYF.

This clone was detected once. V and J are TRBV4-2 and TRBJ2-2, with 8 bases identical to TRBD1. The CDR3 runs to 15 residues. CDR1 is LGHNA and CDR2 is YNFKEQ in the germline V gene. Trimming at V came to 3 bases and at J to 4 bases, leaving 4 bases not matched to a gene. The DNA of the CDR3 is TGTGCCAGCAGCCAGTCCGACAGGGGCACCGGGGAGCTGTTTTTT. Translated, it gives CASSQSDRGTGELFF.